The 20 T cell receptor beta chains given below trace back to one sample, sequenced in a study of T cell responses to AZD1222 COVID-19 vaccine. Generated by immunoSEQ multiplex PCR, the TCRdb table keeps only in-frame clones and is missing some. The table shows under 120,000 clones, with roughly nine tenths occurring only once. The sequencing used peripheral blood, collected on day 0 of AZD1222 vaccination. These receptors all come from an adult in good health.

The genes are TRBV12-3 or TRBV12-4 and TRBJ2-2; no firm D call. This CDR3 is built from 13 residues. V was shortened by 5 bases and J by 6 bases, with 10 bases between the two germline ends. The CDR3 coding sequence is TGTGCCAGCAGTCCGAGAGGCTCCGGGGAGCTGTTTTTT. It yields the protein CASSPRGSGELFF.

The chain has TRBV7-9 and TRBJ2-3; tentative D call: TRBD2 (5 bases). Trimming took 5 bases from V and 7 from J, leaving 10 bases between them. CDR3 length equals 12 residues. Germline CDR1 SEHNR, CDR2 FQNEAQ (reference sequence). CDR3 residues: CASSLGEHTQYF. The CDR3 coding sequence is TGTGCCAGCAGCCTCGGGGAGCATACGCAGTATTTT.

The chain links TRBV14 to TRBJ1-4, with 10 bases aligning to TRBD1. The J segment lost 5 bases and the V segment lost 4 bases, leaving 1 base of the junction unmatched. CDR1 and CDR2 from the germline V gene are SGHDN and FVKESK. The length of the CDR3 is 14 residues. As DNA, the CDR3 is TGTGCCAGCAGCCGACAGGGGGCGAATGAAAAACTGTTTTTT. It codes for CASSRQGANEKLFF. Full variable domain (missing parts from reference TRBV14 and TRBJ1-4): EAGVTQFPSHSVIEKGQTVTLRCDPISGHDNLYWYRRVMGKEIKFLLHFVKESKQDESGMPNNRFLAERTGGTYSTLKVQPAELEDSGVYFCASSRQGANEKLFFGSGTQLSVL.

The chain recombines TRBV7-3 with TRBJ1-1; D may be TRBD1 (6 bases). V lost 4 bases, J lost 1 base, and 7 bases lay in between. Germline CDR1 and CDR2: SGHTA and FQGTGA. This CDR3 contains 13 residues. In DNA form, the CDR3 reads TGTGCCAGCAGCTCACAGGGGAACACTGAAGCTTTCTTT. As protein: CASSSQGNTEAFF.

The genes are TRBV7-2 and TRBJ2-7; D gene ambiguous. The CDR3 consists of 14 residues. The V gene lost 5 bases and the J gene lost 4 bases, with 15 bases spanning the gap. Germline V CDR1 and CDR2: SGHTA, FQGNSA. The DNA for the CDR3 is TGTGCCAGCAGCCCTCTACCCGGAGTTTACGAGCAGTACTTC. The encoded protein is CASSPLPGVYEQYF.

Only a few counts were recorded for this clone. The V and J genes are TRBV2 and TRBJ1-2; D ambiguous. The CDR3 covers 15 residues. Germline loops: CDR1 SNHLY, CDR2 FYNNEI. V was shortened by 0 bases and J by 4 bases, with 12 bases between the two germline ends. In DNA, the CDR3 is TGTGCCAGCAGTGAAGCCCCATCGGTGGTCTATGGCTACACCTTC. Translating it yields CASSEAPSVVYGYTF.

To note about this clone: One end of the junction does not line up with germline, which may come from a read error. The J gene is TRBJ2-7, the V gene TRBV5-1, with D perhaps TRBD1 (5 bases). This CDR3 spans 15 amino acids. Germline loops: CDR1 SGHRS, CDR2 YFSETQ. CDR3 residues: CASRLGQAVSYEQYF. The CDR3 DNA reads TGCGCCAGCAGATTGGGGCAGGCGGTCTCCTACGAGCAGTACTTC.

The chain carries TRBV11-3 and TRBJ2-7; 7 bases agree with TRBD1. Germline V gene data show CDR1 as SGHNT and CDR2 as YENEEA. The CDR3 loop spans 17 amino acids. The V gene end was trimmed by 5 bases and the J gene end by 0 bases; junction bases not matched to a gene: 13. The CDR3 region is CASSPRQGALSSYEQYF. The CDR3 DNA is TGTGCCAGCAGCCCGAGACAGGGTGCCCTAAGCTCCTACGAGCAGTACTTC.

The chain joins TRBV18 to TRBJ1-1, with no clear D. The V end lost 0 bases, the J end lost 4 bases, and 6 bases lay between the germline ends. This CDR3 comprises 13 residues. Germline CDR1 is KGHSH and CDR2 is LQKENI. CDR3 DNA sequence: TGTGCCAGCTCACCACCGAGGATCACTGAAGCTTTCTTT. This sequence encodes CASSPPRITEAFF.

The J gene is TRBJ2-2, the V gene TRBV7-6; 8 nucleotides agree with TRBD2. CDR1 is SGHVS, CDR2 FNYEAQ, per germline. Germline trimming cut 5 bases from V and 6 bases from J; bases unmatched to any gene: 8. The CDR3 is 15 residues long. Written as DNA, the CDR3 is TGTGCCAGCAGCCCCCGGGGACTAGATCCCGGGGAGCTGTTTTTT. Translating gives CASSPRGLDPGELFF. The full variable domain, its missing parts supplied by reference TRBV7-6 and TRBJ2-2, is GAGVSQSPRYKVTKRGQDVALRCDPISGHVSLYWYRQALGQGPEFLTYFNYEAQQDKSGLPNDRFSAERPEGSISTLTIQRTEQRDSAMYRCASSPRGLDPGELFFGEGSRLTVL.

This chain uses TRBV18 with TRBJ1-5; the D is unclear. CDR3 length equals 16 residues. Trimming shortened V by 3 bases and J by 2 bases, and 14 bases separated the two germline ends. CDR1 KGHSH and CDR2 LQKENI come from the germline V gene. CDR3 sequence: CASSPVRDVRNQPQHF. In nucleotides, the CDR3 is TGTGCCAGCTCACCGGTCCGAGACGTCCGCAATCAGCCCCAGCATTTT.

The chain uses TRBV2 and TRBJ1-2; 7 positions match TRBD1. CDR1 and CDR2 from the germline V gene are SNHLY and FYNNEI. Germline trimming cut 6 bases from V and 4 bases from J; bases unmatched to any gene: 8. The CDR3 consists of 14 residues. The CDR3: CASREGQQVYGYTF. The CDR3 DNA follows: TGTGCCAGCAGAGAGGGACAGCAAGTCTATGGCTACACCTTC.

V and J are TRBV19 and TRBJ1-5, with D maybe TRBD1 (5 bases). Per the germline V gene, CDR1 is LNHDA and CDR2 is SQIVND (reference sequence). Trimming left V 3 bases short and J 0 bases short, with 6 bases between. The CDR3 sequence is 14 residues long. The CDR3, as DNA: TGTGCCAGTAGTATGGGGGTTAGCAATCAGCCCCAGCATTTT. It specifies CASSMGVSNQPQHF.

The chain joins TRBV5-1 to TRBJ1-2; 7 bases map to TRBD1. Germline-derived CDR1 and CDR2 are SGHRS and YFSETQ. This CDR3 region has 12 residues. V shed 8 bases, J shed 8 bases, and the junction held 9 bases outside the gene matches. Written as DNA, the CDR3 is TGCGCCAGTCGGGAGGGGGCCTTGGGCTACACCTTC. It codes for CASREGALGYTF.

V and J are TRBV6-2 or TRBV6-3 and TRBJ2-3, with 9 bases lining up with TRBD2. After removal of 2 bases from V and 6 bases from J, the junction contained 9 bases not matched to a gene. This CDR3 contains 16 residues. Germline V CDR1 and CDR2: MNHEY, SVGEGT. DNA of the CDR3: TGTGCCAGCAGTTACCGCAGCGGGGGGCGGCGGGATACGCAGTATTTT. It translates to CASSYRSGGRRDTQYF.

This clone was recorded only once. The CDR3 region is CASQTPTGQRYGYTF. CDR3 coding DNA: TGTGCCAGCCAAACCCCGACGGGACAGCGGTATGGCTACACCTTC. The chain employs TRBV28 and TRBJ1-2, with 7 bases aligning to TRBD1. The CDR3 has 15 residues. Germline trimming cut 8 bases from V and 5 bases from J; bases unmatched to any gene: 14. CDR1 and CDR2 (germline): MDHEN, SYDVKM.

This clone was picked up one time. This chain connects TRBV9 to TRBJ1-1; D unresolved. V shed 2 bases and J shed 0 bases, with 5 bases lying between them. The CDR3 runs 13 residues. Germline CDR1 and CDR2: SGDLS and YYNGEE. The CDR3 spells CASSVEVNTEAFF. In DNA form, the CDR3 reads TGTGCCAGCAGCGTCGAGGTGAACACTGAAGCTTTCTTT. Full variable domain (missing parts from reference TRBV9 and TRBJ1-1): DSGVTQTPKHLITATGQRVTLRCSPRSGDLSVYWYQQSLDQGLQFLIQYYNGEERAKGNILERFSAQQFPDLHSELNLSSLELGDSALYFCASSVEVNTEAFFGQGTRLTVV.

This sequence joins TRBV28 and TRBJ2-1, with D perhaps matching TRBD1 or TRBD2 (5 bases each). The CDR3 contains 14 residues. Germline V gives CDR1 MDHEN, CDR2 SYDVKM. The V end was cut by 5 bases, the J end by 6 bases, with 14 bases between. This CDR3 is CASSNPGTINEQFF. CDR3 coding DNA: TGTGCCAGCAGTAACCCCGGGACGATCAATGAGCAGTTCTTC.

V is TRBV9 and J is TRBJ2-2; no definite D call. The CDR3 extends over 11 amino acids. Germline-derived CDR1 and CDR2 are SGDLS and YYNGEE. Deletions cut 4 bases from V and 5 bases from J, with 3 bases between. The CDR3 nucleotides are TGTGCCAGCAGCCGAACCGGGGAGCTGTTTTTT. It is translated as CASSRTGELFF.

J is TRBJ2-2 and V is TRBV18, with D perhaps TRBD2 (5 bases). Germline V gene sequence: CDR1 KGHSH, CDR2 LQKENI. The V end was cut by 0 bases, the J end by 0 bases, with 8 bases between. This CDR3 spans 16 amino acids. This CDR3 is CASSPPGSSNTGELFF. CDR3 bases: TGTGCCAGCTCACCACCGGGGAGTTCGAACACCGGGGAGCTGTTTTTT.